This T cell receptor (beta chain) comes out of a study of OX40 agonist ivuxolimab in advanced cancers. In the study overall: Every 2 weeks, patients got intravenous ivuxolimab at one of six dose levels (0.01-10 mg/kg). Earlier anti-PD-1, anti-PD-L1 or anti-CTLA-4 therapy was permitted; about 39% had received some.

This CDR3 region has 14 residues. Trimming cost V 4 bases and J 2 bases; bases outside gene matches: 6. CDR1 and CDR2 from the germline V gene are SGHNT and YYREEE (reference sequence). Only in-frame clones appear in the TCRdb table, and some are missing; sequencing was by immunoSEQ multiplex PCR. The data hold tens of thousands of clones, with over 90% observed a single time. This chain uses TRBV5-4 with TRBJ2-7; 7 bases match TRBD2. This specimen consisted of CD4+ or CD8+ T cells sorted from blood, obtained in a trial of the OX40 agonist ivuxolimab. This sequence originates from an adult with an advanced solid tumor such as melanoma, head and neck, liver or kidney cancer. The CDR3 nucleotides read TGTGCCAGCAGCACCAGCGGGATCCCCTACGAGCAGTACTTC. Protein sequence: CASSTSGIPYEQYF.